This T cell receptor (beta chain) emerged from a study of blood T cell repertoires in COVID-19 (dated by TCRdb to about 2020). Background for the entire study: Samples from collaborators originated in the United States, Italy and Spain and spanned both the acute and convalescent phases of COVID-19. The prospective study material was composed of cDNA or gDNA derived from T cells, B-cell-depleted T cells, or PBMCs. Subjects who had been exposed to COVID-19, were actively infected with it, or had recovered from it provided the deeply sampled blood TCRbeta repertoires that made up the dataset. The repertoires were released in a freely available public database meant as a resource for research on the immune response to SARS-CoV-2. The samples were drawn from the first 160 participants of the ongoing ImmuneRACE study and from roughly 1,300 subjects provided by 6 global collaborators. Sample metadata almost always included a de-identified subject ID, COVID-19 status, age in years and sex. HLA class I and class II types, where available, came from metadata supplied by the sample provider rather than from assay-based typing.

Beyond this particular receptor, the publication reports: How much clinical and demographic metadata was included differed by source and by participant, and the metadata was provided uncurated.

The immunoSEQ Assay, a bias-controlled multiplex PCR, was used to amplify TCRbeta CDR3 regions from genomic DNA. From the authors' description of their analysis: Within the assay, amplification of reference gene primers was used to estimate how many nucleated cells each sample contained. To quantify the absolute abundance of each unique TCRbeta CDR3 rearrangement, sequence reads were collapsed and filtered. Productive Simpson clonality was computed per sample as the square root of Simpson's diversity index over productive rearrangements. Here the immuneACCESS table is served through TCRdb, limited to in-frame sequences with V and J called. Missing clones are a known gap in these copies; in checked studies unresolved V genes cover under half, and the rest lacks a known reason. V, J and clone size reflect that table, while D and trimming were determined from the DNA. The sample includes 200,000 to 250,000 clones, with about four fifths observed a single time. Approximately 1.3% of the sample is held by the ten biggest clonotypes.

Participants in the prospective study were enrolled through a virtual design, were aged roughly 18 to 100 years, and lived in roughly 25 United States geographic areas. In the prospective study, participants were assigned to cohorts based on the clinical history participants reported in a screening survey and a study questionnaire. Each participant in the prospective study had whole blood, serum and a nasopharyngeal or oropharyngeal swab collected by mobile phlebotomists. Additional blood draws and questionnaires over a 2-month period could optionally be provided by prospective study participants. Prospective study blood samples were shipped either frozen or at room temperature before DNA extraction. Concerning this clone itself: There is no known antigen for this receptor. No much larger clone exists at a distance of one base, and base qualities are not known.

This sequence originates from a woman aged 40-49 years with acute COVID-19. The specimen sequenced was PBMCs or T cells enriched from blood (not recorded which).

The DNA is TGCGCCAGCAGCTTGGGCCAGGGGATACGAGCTTTCTTT. The resulting protein is CASSLGQGIRAFF. Recombination connected TRBV5-1 to TRBJ1-1; TRBD1 is possibly the D segment (6 matching bases). The germline ends are 13 bases apart after V is trimmed by 0 bases and J by 10 bases. There are 13 amino acids in the CDR3, from cysteine to phenylalanine inclusive. CDR3 DNA is the only sequence kept; it has 39 bases, read in frame from the first base. The germline V gene yields SGHRS for CDR1 and YFSETQ for CDR2.